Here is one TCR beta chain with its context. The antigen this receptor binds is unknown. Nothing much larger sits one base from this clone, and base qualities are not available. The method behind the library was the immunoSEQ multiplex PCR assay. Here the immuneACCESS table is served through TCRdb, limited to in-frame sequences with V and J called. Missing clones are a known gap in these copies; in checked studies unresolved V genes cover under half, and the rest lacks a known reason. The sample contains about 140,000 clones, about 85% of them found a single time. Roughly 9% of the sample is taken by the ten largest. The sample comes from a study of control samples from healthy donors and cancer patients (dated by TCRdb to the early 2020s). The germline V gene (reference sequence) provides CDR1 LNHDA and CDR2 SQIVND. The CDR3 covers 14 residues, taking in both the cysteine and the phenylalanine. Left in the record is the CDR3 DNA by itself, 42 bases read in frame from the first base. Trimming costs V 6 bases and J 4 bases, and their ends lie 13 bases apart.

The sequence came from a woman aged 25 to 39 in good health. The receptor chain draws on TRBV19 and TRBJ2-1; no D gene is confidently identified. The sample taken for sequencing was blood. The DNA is TGTGCCAGTAGCGATCTCACAAGATACAATGAGCAGTTCTTC. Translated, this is CASSDLTRYNEQFF.